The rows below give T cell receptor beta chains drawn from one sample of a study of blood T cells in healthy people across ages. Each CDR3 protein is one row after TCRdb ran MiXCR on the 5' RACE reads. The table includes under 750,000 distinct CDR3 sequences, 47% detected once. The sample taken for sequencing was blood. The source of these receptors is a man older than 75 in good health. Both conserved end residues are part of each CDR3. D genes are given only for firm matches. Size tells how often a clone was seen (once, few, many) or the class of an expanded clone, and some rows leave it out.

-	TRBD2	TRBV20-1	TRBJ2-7	CSAQRGSGPYEQYF	TGCAGTGCACAGCGGGGATCCGGACCCTACGAGCAGTACTTC
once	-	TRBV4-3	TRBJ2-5	CASSQRAWQYF	TGCGCCAGCAGCCAACGGGCATGGCAGTACTTC
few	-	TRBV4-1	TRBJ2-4	CASSHPARRDIQYF	TGCGCCAGCAGCCATCCCGCCCGAAGGGACATTCAGTACTTC
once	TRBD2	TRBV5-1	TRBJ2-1	CASSLSSGRGSEQFF	TGCGCCAGCAGCTTGAGCAGCGGGAGGGGCAGTGAGCAGTTCTTC
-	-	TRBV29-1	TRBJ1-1	CSVGDSALEAFF	TGCAGCGTTGGTGACAGCGCTTTGGAAGCTTTCTTT
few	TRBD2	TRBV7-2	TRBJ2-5	CASSPRTRSGQETQYF	TGTGCCAGCAGCCCACGGACTAGGTCGGGGCAAGAGACCCAGTACTTC
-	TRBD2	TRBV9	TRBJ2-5	CASSETSGKETQYF	TGTGCCAGCAGCGAGACTAGCGGAAAAGAGACCCAGTACTTC
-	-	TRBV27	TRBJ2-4	CASRGGSKNIQYF	TGTGCCAGCAGAGGGGGGTCCAAAAACATTCAGTACTTC
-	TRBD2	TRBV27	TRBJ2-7	CASSPREGERLTYEQYF	TGTGCCAGCAGTCCCCGGGAGGGGGAGAGACTGACCTACGAGCAGTACTTC
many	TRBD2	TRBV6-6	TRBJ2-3	CASRPLLGLATTDTQYF	TGTGCCAGCAGGCCACTATTAGGACTAGCGACCACAGATACGCAGTATTTT
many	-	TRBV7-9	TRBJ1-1	CASSFDTEAFF	TGTGCCAGCAGCTTCGACACTGAAGCTTTCTTT
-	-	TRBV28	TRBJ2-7	CASSPTRGLPYEQYF	TGTGCCAGCAGCCCTACGCGGGGCCTCCCATACGAGCAGTACTTC
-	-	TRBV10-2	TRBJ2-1	CASSSRLGSRYNEQFF	TGCGCCAGCAGTTCCCGACTAGGGAGTCGGTACAATGAGCAGTTCTTC
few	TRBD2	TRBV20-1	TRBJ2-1	CSAPLAGGSYNEQFF	TGCAGTGCCCCGCTAGCGGGCGGTTCCTACAATGAGCAGTTCTTC
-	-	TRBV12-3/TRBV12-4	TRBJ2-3	CASSLSAAADTQYF	TGTGCCAGCAGTCTCTCCGCGGCGGCAGATACGCAGTATTTT
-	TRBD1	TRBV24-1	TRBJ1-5	CATSDRGQASNQPQHF	TGTGCCACCAGTGACCGTGGACAGGCAAGCAATCAGCCCCAGCATTTT
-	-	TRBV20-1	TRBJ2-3	CSARLNEGGSDAQYF	TGCAGTGCTAGGCTTAACGAGGGAGGATCAGATGCGCAGTATTTT
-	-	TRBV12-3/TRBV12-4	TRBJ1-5	CASRLGRTVDQPQHF	TGTGCCAGCAGACTAGGACGGACCGTCGATCAGCCCCAGCATTTT
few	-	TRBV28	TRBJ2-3	CASGGVSGVSSTDTQYF	TGTGCCAGCGGTGGGGTTAGCGGAGTCTCTAGCACAGATACGCAGTATTTT
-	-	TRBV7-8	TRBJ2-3	CASSPARADTQYF	TGTGCCAGCAGCCCTGCAAGGGCAGATACGCAGTATTTT
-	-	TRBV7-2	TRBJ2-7	CASSFRKGPYEQYF	TGTGCCAGCAGCTTCCGCAAGGGGCCCTACGAGCAGTACTTC
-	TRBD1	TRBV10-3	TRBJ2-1	CAISEPGTGGLDNEQFF	TGTGCCATCAGTGAGCCAGGGACAGGGGGGCTTGACAATGAGCAGTTCTTC
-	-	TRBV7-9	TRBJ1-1	CASSFDYTEAFF	TGTGCCAGCAGCTTTGATTACACTGAAGCTTTCTTT
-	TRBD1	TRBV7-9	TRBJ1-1	CASSLGGQVNTEAFF	TGTGCCAGCAGCTTAGGGGGACAGGTGAACACTGAAGCTTTCTTT
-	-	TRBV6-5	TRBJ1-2	CASSHRGGGTYGYTF	TGTGCCAGCAGCCACCGGGGGGGAGGTACCTATGGCTACACCTTC
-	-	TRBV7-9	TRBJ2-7	CASSLAGFDRSTYEQYF	TGTGCCAGCAGCTTAGCGGGGTTCGACAGGTCGACCTACGAGCAGTACTTC
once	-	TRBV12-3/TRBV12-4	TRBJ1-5	CASTERGQPQHF	TGTGCCAGCACCGAGCGGGGTCAGCCCCAGCATTTT
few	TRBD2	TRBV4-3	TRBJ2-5	CASSQSSGREETQYF	TGCGCCAGCAGCCAGAGTAGCGGGAGGGAAGAGACCCAGTACTTC
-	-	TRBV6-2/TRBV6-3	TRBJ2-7	CASSPNQGPYEQYF	TGTGCCAGCAGTCCTAACCAGGGGCCCTACGAGCAGTACTTC
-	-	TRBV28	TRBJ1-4	CASRTQEKLFF	TGTGCCAGCAGAACCCAGGAGAAACTGTTTTTT
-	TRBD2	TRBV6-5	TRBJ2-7	CASSYVGGSSYEQYF	TGTGCCAGCAGTTACGTCGGGGGGTCCTCCTACGAGCAGTACTTC
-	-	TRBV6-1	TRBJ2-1	CASSVAHTNNEQFF	TGTGCCAGCAGTGTAGCGCACACCAACAATGAGCAGTTCTTC
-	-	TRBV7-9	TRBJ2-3	CASSLVAGIPDTQYF	TGTGCCAGCAGCTTAGTGGCAGGGATCCCCGATACGCAGTATTTT
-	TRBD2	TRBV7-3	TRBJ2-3	CASSPSGSLATQYF	TGTGCCAGCAGCCCTAGCGGGAGCCTCGCTACGCAGTATTTT
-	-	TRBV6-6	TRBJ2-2	CASREGMNTGKLFF	TGTGCCAGCAGGGAGGGAATGAACACCGGGAAGCTGTTTTTT
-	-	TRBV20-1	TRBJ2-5	CSARTPQYQETQYF	TGCAGTGCTAGGACCCCCCAGTACCAAGAGACCCAGTACTTC
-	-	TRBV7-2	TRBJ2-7	CASSFETGPYNEQYF	TGTGCCAGCAGCTTCGAGACAGGACCGTACAATGAGCAGTACTTC
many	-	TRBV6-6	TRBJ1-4	CASSYSPRTNPEKLFF	TGTGCCAGCAGTTACTCCCCCCGGACCAATCCCGAAAAACTGTTTTTT
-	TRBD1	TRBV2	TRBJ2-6	CASSGTPGQGLSSGANVLTF	TGTGCCAGCAGTGGCACCCCTGGACAGGGGCTGTCCTCTGGGGCCAACGTCCTGACTTTC
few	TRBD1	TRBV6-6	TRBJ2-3	CASSYAYRGGTDTQYF	TGTGCCAGTAGTTACGCGTACAGGGGTGGCACAGATACGCAGTATTTT
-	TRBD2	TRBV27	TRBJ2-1	CASSNLAGVGYNEQFF	TGTGCCAGCAGTAACCTAGCGGGAGTAGGTTACAATGAGCAGTTCTTC
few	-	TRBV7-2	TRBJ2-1	CASSLRRSGSGEQFF	TGTGCCAGCAGTCTCCGGCGTAGTGGCAGTGGTGAGCAGTTCTTC
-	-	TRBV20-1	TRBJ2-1	CSAPGGVLSYNEQFF	TGCAGTGCTCCAGGAGGGGTCCTATCCTACAATGAGCAGTTCTTC
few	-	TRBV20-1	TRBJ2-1	CSAAFGREQFF	TGCAGTGCTGCCTTCGGCCGAGAGCAGTTCTTC
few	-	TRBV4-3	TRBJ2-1	CASSQESQGREQFF	TGCGCCAGCAGCCAAGAAAGTCAGGGGCGTGAGCAGTTCTTC
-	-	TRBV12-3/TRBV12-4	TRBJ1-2	CASSLRWAYGYTF	TGTGCCAGCAGTTTGAGGTGGGCCTATGGCTACACCTTC
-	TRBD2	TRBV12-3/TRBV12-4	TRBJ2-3	CASSFPGLAGKDTQYF	TGTGCCAGCAGTTTTCCAGGACTAGCGGGGAAAGATACGCAGTATTTT
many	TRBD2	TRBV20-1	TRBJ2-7	CSEENTGLAGYEQYF	TGCAGTGAAGAGAACACCGGACTAGCGGGCTACGAGCAGTACTTC
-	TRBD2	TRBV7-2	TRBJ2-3	CASSLGLLAGTDTQYF	TGTGCCAGCAGCTTAGGCCTCCTAGCGGGCACAGATACGCAGTATTTT
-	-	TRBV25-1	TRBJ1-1	CASSEPGRGDTEAFF	TGTGCCAGCAGTGAACCAGGGCGAGGAGACACTGAAGCTTTCTTT
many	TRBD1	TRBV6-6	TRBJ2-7	CASSYFFDRVRDEQYF	TGTGCCAGCAGTTACTTTTTTGACAGGGTAAGGGACGAGCAGTACTTC
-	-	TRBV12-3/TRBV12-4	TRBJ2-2	CASSLAGLATGELFF	TGTGCCAGCAGTTTAGCAGGTCTCGCCACCGGGGAGCTGTTTTTT
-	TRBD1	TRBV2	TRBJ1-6	CASSKTGGSPLHF	TGTGCCAGCAGTAAAACAGGGGGATCACCCCTCCACTTT
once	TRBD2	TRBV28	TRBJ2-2	CASRPLAGVRDTGELFF	TGTGCCAGCAGACCACTAGCGGGAGTTAGAGACACCGGGGAGCTGTTTTTT
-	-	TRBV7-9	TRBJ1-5	CASSLASASNQPQHF	TGTGCCAGCAGCTTAGCTTCAGCTAGCAATCAGCCCCAGCATTTT
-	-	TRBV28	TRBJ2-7	CASSIGKTYEQYF	TGTGCCAGCTCAATAGGGAAAACCTACGAGCAGTACTTC
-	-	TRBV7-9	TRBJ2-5	CASPWAQETQYF	TGTGCCAGCCCCTGGGCCCAAGAGACCCAGTACTTC
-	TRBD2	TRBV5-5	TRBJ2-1	CASSPSGSYINEQFF	TGTGCCAGCAGCCCTAGCGGGAGCTACATCAATGAGCAGTTCTTC